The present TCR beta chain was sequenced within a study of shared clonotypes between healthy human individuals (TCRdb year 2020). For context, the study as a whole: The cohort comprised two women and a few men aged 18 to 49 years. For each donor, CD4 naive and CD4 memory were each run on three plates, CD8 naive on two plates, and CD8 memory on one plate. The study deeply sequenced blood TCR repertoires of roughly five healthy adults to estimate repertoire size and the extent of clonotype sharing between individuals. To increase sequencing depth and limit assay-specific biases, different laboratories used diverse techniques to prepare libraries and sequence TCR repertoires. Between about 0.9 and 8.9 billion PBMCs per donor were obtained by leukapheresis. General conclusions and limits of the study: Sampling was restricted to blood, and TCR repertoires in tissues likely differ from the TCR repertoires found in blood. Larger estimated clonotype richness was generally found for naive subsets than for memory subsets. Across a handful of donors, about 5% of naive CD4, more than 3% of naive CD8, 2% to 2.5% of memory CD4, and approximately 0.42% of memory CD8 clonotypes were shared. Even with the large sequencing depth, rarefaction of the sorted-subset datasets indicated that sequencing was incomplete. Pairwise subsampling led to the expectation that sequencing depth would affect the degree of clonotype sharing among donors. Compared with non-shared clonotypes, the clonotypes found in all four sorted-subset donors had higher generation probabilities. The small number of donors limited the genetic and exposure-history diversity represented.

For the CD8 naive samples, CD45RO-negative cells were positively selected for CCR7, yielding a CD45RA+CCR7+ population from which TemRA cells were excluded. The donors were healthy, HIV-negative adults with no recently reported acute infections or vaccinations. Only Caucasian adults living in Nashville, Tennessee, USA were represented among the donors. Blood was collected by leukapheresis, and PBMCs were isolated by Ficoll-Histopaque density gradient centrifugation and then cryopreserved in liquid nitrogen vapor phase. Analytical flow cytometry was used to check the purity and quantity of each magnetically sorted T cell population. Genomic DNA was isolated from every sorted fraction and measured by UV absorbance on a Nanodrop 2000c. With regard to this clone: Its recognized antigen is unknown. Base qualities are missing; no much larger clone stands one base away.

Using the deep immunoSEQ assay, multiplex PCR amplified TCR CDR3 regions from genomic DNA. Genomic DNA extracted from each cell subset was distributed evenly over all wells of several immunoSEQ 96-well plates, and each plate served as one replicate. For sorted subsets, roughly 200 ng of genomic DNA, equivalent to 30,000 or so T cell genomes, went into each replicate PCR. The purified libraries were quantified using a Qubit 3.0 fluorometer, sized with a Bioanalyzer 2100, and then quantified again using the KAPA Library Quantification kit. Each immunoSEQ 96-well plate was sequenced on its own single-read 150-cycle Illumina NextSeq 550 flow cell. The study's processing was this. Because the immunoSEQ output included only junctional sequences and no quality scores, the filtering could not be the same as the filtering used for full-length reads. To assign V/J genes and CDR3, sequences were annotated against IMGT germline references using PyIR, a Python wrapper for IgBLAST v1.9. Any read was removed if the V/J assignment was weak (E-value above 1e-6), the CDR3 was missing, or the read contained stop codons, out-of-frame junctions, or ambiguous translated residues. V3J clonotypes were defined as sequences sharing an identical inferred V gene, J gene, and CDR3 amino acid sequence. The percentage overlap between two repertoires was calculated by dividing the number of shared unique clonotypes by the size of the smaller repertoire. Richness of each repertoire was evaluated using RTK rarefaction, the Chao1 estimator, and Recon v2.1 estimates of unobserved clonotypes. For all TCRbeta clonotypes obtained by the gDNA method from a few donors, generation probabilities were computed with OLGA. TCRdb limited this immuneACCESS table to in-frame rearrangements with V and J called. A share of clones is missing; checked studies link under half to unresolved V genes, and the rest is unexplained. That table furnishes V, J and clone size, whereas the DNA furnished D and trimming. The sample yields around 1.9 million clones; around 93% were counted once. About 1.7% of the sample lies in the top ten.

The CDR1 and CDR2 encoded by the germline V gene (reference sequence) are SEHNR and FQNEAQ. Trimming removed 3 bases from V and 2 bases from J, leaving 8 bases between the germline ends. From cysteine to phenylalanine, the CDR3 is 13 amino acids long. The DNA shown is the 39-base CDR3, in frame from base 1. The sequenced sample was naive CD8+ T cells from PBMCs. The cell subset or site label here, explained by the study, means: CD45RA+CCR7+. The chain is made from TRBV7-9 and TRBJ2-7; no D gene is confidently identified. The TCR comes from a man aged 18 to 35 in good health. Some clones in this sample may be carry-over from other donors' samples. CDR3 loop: CASSLTNTYEQYF. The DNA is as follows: TGTGCCAGCAGCTTGACAAATACCTACGAGCAGTACTTC. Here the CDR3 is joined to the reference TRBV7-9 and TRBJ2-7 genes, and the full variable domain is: DTGVSQNPRHKITKRGQNVTFRCDPISEHNRLYWYRQTLGQGPEFLTYFQNEAQLEKSRLLSDRFSAERPKGSFSTLEIQRTEQGDSAMYLCASSLTNTYEQYFGPGTRLTVT.